This entry describes one T cell receptor (beta chain). These data originate in a study of blood T cell repertoires in COVID-19. Background on the study: T cells, B-cell-depleted T cells, or PBMCs provided the cDNA or gDNA that served as material.

Per the original data handling: Reference gene primer amplification gave nucleated cell count estimates. The table came from immunoSEQ multiplex PCR; TCRdb's copy has only in-frame clones and leaves some out. V, J and clone size were drawn from that table, and D and trimming were deduced from the DNA. The repertoire holds roughly 100,000 clones, around 90% seen once, with about 7.6% in the top ten. Per the germline V gene, CDR1 is SEHNR and CDR2 is FQNEAQ (reference sequence). J gave up 2 bases and V 5 bases, and 5 bases lay outside the gene matches. CDR3 size: 16 residues. Material for sequencing was peripheral blood. This rearrangement joins TRBV7-9 to TRBJ1-6; 8 nucleotides align to TRBD1. This TCR was recovered from a woman in her seventies with acute or convalescent COVID-19. CDR3 sequence: CASSILTGAYNSPLHF. CDR3 nucleotides: TGTGCCAGCAGCATTCTGACAGGGGCCTATAATTCACCCCTCCACTTT.